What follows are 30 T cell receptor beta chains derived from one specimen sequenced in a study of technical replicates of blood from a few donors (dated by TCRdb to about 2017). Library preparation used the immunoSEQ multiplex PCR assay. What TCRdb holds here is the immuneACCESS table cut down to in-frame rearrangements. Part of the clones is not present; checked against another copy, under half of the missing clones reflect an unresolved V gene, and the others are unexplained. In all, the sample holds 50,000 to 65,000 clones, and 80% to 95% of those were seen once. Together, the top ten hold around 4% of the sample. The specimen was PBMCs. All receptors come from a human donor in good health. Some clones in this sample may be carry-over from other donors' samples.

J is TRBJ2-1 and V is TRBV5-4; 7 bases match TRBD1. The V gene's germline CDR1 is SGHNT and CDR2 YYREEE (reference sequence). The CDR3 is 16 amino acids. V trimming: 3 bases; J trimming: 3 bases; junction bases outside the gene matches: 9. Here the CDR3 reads CASSSTTGESYNEQFF. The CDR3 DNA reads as TGTGCCAGCAGCTCCACTACAGGGGAAAGCTACAATGAGCAGTTCTTC.

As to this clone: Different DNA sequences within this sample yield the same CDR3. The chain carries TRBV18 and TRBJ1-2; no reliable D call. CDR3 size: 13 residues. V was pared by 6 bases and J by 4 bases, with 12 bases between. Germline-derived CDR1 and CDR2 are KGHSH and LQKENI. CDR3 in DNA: TGTGCCAGCTCTCGTTCTGACACCTATGGCTACACCTTC. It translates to CASSRSDTYGYTF.

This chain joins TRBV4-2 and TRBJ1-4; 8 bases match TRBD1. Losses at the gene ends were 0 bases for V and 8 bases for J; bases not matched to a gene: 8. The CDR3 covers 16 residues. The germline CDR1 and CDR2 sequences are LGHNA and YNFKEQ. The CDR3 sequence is CASSQDESGGGEKLFF. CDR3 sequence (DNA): TGTGCCAGCAGCCAAGATGAGTCAGGGGGCGGGGAAAAACTGTTTTTT.

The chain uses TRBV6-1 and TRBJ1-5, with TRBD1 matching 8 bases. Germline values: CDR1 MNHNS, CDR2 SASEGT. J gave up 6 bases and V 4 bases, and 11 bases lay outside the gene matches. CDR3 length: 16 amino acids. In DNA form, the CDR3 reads TGTGCCAGCAGTGCCAACTTCGGGACAGGCGGTCAGCCCCAGCATTTT. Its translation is CASSANFGTGGQPQHF.

The CDR3 is CASGPGQPQHF. For the CDR3, the DNA is TGTGCCAGTGGTCCGGGTCAGCCCCAGCATTTT. The chain has TRBV19 and TRBJ1-5, with D unresolved. The CDR3 extends over 11 amino acids. V lost 8 bases, J lost 6 bases, and 8 bases lay in between. Germline V gives CDR1 LNHDA, CDR2 SQIVND (reference sequence).

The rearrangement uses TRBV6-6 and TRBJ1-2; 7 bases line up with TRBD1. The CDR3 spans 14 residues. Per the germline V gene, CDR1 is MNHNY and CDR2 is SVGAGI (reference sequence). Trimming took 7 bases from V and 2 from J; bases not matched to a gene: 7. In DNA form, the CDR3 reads TGTGCCAGCACTCCGGACAGGATCAACTATGGCTACACCTTC. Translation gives CASTPDRINYGYTF.

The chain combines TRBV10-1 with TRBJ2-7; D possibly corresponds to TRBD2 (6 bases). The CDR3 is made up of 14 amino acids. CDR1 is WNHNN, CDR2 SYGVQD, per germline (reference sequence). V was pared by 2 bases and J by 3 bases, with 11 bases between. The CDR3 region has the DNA TGCGCCAGCAGTGAGATAATGGGAGGCTACGAGCAGTACTTC. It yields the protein CASSEIMGGYEQYF.

Here the CDR3 reads CASSLPSETSETDTQYF. The CDR3 DNA reads TGTGCCAGCAGCCTTCCGTCCGAGACTAGCGAAACAGATACGCAGTATTTT. The genes are TRBV11-2 and TRBJ2-3; 8 positions match TRBD2. The CDR3 has 17 residues. V lost 5 bases, J lost 3 bases, and 13 bases stayed unmatched. Germline assignment: CDR1 SGHAT and CDR2 FQNNGV.

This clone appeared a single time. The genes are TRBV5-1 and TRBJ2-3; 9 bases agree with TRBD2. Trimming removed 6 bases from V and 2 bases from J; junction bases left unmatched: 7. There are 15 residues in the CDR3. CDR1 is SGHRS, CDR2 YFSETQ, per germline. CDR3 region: CASILAGEITDTQYF. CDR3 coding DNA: TGCGCCAGCATTTTAGCGGGAGAGATCACAGATACGCAGTATTTT.

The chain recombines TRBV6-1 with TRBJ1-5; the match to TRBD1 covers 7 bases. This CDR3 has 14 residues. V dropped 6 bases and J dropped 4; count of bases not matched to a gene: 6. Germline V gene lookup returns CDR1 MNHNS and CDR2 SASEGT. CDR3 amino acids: CASRGGQSNQPQHF. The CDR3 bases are TGTGCCAGCAGGGGGGGACAGTCGAATCAGCCCCAGCATTTT.

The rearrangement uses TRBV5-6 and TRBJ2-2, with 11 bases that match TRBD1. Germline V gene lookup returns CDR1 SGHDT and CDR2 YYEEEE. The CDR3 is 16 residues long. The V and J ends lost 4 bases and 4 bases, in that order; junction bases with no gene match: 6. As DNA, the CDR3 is TGTGCCAGCAGCGCGACCGGGACAGGGGGCACCGGGGAGCTGTTTTTT. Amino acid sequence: CASSATGTGGTGELFF.

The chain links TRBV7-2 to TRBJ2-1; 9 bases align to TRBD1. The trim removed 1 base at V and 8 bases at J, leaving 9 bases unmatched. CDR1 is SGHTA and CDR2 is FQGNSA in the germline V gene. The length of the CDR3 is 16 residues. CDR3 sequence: CASSLVARTGAHEQFF. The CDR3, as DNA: TGTGCCAGCAGCTTAGTCGCACGGACAGGGGCCCATGAGCAGTTCTTC.

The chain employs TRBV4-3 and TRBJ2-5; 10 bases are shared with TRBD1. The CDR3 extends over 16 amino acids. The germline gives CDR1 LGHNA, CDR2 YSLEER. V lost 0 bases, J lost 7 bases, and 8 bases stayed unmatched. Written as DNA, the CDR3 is TGCGCCAGCAGCCAAGAGGAGGGACAGGGGCGCGGGACCCAGTACTTC. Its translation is CASSQEEGQGRGTQYF.

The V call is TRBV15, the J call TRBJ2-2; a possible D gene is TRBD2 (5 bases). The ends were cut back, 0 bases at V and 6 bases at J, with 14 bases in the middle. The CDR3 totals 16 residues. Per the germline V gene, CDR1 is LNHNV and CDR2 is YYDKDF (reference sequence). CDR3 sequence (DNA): TGTGCCACCAGCAGAGATGACTCGGCGGGTCCCGGGGAGCTGTTTTTT. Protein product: CATSRDDSAGPGELFF.

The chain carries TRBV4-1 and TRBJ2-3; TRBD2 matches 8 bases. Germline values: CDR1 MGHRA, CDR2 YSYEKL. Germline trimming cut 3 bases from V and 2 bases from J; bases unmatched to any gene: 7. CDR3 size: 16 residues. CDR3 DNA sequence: TGCGCCAGCAGCCACCCCGGGGGGGACCCCACAGATACGCAGTATTTT. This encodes CASSHPGGDPTDTQYF.

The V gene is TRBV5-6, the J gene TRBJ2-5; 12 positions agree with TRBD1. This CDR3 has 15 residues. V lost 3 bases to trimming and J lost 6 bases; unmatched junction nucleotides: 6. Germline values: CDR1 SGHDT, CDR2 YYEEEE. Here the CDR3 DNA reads TGTGCCAGCAGCTCCGCGGGACAGGGGGCGAAGACCCAGTACTTC. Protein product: CASSSAGQGAKTQYF.

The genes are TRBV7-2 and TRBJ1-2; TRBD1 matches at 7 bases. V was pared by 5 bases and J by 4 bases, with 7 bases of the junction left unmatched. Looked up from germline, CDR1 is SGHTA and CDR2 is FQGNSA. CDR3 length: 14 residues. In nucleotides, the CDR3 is TGTGCCAGCAGCGTCTCCGGGACAGTCTATGGCTACACCTTC. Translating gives CASSVSGTVYGYTF.

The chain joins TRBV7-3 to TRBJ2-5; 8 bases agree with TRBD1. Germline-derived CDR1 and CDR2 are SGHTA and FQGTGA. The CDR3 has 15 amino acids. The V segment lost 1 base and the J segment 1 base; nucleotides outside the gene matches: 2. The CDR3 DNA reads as TGTGCCAGCAGCTTAATTCAGGGGGCCCAAGAGACCCAGTACTTC. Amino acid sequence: CASSLIQGAQETQYF.

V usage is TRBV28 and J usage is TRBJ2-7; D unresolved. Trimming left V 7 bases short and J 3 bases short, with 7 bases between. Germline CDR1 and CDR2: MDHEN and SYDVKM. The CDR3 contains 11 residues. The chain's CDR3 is CASNTGYEQYF. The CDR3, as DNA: TGTGCCAGCAATACGGGCTACGAGCAGTACTTC.

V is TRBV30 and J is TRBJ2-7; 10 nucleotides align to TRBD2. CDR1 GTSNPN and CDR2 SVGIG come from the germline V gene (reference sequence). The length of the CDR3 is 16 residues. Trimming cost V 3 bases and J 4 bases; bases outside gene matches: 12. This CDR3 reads CAWRIPASGSVYEQYF. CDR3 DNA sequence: TGTGCCTGGAGAATCCCTGCTAGCGGGAGTGTATACGAGCAGTACTTC.

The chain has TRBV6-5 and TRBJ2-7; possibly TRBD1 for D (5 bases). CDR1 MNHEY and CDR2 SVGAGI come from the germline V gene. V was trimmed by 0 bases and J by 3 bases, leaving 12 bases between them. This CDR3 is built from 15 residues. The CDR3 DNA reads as TGTGCCAGCAGTTACTCTCCAGGGTTTCTCTACGAGCAGTACTTC. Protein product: CASSYSPGFLYEQYF.

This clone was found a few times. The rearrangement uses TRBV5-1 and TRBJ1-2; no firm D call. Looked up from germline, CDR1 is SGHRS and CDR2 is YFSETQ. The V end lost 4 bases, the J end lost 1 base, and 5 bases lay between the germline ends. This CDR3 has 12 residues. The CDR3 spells CASSENNYGYTF. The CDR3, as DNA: TGCGCCAGCAGCGAGAATAACTATGGCTACACCTTC.

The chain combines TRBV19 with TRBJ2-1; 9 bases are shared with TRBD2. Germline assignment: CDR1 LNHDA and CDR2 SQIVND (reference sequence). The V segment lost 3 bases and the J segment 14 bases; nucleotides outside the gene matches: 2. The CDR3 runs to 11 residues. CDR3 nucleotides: TGTGCCAGTAGTATTAGCGGGAGAGAGTTCTTC. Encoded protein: CASSISGREFF.

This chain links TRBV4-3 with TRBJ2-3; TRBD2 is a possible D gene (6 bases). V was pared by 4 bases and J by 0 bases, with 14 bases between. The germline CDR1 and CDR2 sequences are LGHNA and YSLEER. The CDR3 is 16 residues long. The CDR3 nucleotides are TGCGCCAGCAGCCTCGACTTTAGCGGAAGCACAGATACGCAGTATTTT. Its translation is CASSLDFSGSTDTQYF.

The DNA of the CDR3 is TGTGCCAGCAGTGACAACAGGGGAGGAAACACCATATATTTT. The encoded protein is CASSDNRGGNTIYF. This chain uses TRBV6-1 with TRBJ1-3, with TRBD1 matching 7 bases. The V segment lost 3 bases and the J segment 4 bases; nucleotides outside the gene matches: 3. Germline V gives CDR1 MNHNS, CDR2 SASEGT. The CDR3 covers 14 residues.

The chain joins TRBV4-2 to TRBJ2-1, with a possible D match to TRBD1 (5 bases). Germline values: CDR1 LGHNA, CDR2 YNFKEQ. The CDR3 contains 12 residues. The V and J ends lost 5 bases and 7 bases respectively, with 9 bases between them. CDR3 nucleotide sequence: TGTGCCAGCAGCTACCACAGGAATGAGCAGTTCTTC. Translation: CASSYHRNEQFF.

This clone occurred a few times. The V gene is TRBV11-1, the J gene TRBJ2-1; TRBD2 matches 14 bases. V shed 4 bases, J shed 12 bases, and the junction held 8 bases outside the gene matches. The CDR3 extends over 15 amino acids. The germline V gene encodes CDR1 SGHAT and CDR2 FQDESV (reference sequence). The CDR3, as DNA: TGTGCCAGCAGCTCCGGACTAGCGGGGGGTCTCGGGCAGTTCTTC. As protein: CASSSGLAGGLGQFF.

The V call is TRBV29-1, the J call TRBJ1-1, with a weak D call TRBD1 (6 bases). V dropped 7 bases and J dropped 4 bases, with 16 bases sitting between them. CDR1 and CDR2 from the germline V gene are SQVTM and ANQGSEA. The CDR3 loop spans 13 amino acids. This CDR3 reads CSATGGRGTEAFF. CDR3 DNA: TGCAGCGCAACGGGCGGCAGGGGCACTGAAGCTTTCTTT.

The CDR3 loop reads CASSEEGAGAYEQYF. CDR3 nucleotide sequence: TGTGCCAGCAGTGAAGAAGGTGCAGGGGCCTACGAGCAGTACTTC. This chain connects TRBV6-1 to TRBJ2-7, with D perhaps matching TRBD1 (6 bases). Germline CDR1 MNHNS, CDR2 SASEGT. The CDR3 sequence is 15 residues long. Trimming pared 1 base from V and 2 bases from J, leaving 12 bases between.

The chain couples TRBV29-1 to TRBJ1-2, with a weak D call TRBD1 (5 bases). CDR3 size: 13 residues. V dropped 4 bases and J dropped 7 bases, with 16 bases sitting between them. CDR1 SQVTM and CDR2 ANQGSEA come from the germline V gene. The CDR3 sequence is CSVGQGRTVGYTF. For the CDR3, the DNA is TGCAGCGTTGGGCAGGGCAGAACCGTTGGCTACACCTTC.